This TCR beta chain was identified in a study of blood T cell repertoires in COVID-19. Overall study context: Sources were T cells, B-cell-depleted T cells, or PBMCs; the material itself was cDNA or gDNA.

This clone was detected once. The V end lost 5 bases, the J end lost 8 bases, and 12 bases lay between the germline ends. The CDR3 totals 13 residues. In the authors' workflow: Amplification of reference gene primers provided the estimated nucleated cell counts. Here immunoSEQ multiplex PCR was the method, and the copy in TCRdb shows in-frame clones only, minus some. Clone size and V and J calls were adopted from that table, with D and trimming inferred from the DNA. This sample has 150,000 to 200,000 clones, with almost 85% found just once. The chain employs TRBV12-3 or TRBV12-4 and TRBJ1-4; possible D gene TRBD1, 6 bases. Sequencing used PBMCs or T cells enriched from blood (not recorded which). The sequence derives from a man in his forties or fifties who had recovered from COVID-19. CDR3 sequence: CASSLGGREKLFF. CDR3 coding DNA: TGTGCCAGCAGTCTAGGGGGGCGCGAAAAACTGTTTTTT.